The 21 T cell receptor beta chains presented below share a single source sample, sequenced in a study of shared clonotypes between healthy human individuals. Libraries were prepared by immunoSEQ multiplex PCR; TCRdb keeps only in-frame clonotypes and omits some of them. The sample yields roughly 1.4 million clones, around 98.5% seen once. The specimen was naive CD4+ T cells sorted from blood. Subset in this sample: CD45RA+ positively selected. The receptor set was obtained from a man aged 25-45 years in good health.

The chain combines TRBV5-1 with TRBJ2-7; 11 bases are shared with TRBD2. CDR1 is SGHRS and CDR2 is YFSETQ in the germline V gene. The CDR3 contains 21 residues. Germline trimming cut 4 bases from V and 5 bases from J; bases unmatched to any gene: 26. CDR3 loop: CASSTGLLAGGTLSRDNEQYF. The CDR3 DNA is TGCGCCAGCAGCACGGGCCTATTAGCGGGAGGGACTTTAAGTAGAGATAACGAGCAGTACTTC.

This rearrangement joins TRBV11-3 to TRBJ2-3; no clear D gene. Germline V CDR1 and CDR2: SGHNT, YENEEA. Deletions cut 0 bases from V and 0 bases from J, with 4 bases between. This CDR3 is built from 14 residues. CDR3 amino acids: CASSLDASTDTQYF. The CDR3 coding sequence is TGTGCCAGCAGCTTAGATGCTAGCACAGATACGCAGTATTTT.

The chain is built from TRBV5-1 and TRBJ2-2; 7 positions agree with TRBD1. Losses at the gene ends were 4 bases for V and 6 bases for J; bases not matched to a gene: 9. Germline CDR1 is SGHRS and CDR2 is YFSETQ. The CDR3 totals 15 residues. The CDR3 reads CASSRAGTGAGELFF. Here the CDR3 DNA reads TGCGCCAGCAGCCGAGCCGGAACAGGGGCCGGGGAGCTGTTTTTT.

In the case of this clone: Other DNA variants within this sample encode the same CDR3. The rearrangement uses TRBV7-6 and TRBJ2-2, with 9 bases that match TRBD2. The junction had 2 bases not matched to a gene; V was cut back by 2 bases and J by 1 base. From germline, CDR1 is SGHVS and CDR2 FNYEAQ. The CDR3 spans 16 residues. CDR3 nucleotides: TGTGCCAGCAGCTTACGACTAGCGGTGAACACCGGGGAGCTGTTTTTT. Translation gives CASSLRLAVNTGELFF.

CDR3 region: CASSMRRTDTQYF. The CDR3 DNA reads TGTGCCAGCAGCATGAGGAGGACAGATACGCAGTATTTT. This chain joins TRBV27 and TRBJ2-3; tentatively, D is TRBD2 (5 bases). Per the germline V gene, CDR1 is MNHEY and CDR2 is SMNVEV (reference sequence). The CDR3 covers 13 residues. V lost 6 bases and J lost 3, with 10 bases in between.

Points on this clone: In the same sample, other DNA sequences code for this CDR3. The J gene is TRBJ1-2, the V gene TRBV9; no reliable D call. The V end lost 0 bases, the J end lost 1 base, and 10 bases lay between the germline ends. This CDR3 region has 15 residues. Germline lookup yields CDR1 SGDLS and CDR2 YYNGEE. CDR3 sequence reads: CASSVDAGGNYGYTF. The CDR3 DNA reads TGTGCCAGCAGCGTAGACGCCGGCGGTAACTATGGCTACACCTTC.

The chain joins TRBV19 to TRBJ2-7, with D uncertain. V dropped 6 bases and J dropped 0 bases, with 12 bases sitting between them. This CDR3 contains 14 residues. Germline V gene lookup returns CDR1 LNHDA and CDR2 SQIVND (reference sequence). The CDR3 nucleotides are TGTGCCAGTAGCATAACTAAAGACTCCTACGAGCAGTACTTC. It yields the protein CASSITKDSYEQYF.

In its sample, this clone was seen once. The CDR3 DNA is TGCGCCAGCAGCGTCAACAGTGGAGAGGAGGGCTACACCTTC. This gives the protein CASSVNSGEEGYTF. The chain uses TRBV5-1 and TRBJ1-2; D unclear. Deletions cut 4 bases from V and 8 bases from J, with 18 bases between. The CDR3 is 14 amino acids. In germline, CDR1 is SGHRS, CDR2 YFSETQ.

This sequence joins TRBV4-3 and TRBJ2-1, with D possibly being TRBD1 (5 bases). Germline V CDR1 and CDR2: LGHNA, YSLEER. V was shortened by 1 base and J by 7 bases, with 17 bases between the two germline ends. There are 16 residues in the CDR3. The CDR3 region has the DNA TGCGCCAGCAGCCAAGCCTCAGGGCTGGGGAATAATGAGCAGTTCTTC. Translating it yields CASSQASGLGNNEQFF.

This clone was recorded only once. The rearrangement uses TRBV28 and TRBJ1-1; 8 bases map to TRBD1. CDR1 is MDHEN and CDR2 is SYDVKM in the germline V gene. The CDR3 extends over 14 amino acids. The V gene end was trimmed by 8 bases and the J gene end by 1 base; junction bases not matched to a gene: 6. CDR3 sequence (DNA): TGTGCCAGCGGGACAGGACTCCCGAACACTGAAGCTTTCTTT. Translating it yields CASGTGLPNTEAFF.

The V gene is TRBV5-1, the J gene TRBJ2-2; D gene unclear. Germline V gives CDR1 SGHRS, CDR2 YFSETQ. The CDR3 totals 14 residues. V was cut by 0 bases and J by 6 bases, with 9 bases left in between. CDR3 residues: CASSLARPAGELFF. CDR3 coding DNA: TGCGCCAGCAGCTTGGCCAGGCCGGCCGGGGAGCTGTTTTTT.

Details on this clone: The same CDR3 arises from other DNA sequences in this sample as well. The chain is built from TRBV9 and TRBJ2-1; 7 bases line up with TRBD2. The CDR3 contains 15 residues. V trimming: 0 bases; J trimming: 4 bases; junction bases outside the gene matches: 4. The germline V gene has CDR1 SGDLS and CDR2 YYNGEE. DNA of the CDR3: TGTGCCAGCAGCGTAGAAGGTAGCGGGTACAATGAGCAGTTCTTC. Amino acids: CASSVEGSGYNEQFF.

The CDR3 region has the DNA TGTGCCGGACAGACTAGCGGGAGTCCACAGGGTGAGCAGTTCTTC. It specifies CAGQTSGSPQGEQFF. The chain is built from TRBV2 and TRBJ2-1, with 12 bases matching TRBD2. This CDR3 is built from 15 residues. The trim removed 11 bases at V and 9 bases at J, leaving 14 bases unmatched. Germline CDR1 and CDR2: SNHLY and FYNNEI.

The chain uses TRBV11-2 and TRBJ2-1; no reliable D call. This CDR3 is built from 16 residues. Germline CDR1 SGHAT, CDR2 FQNNGV. V lost 4 bases and J lost 3, with 16 bases in between. The CDR3, as DNA: TGTGCCAGCAGCTCCCGTTCTGGCGGAAACTACAATGAGCAGTTCTTC. This gives the protein CASSSRSGGNYNEQFF.

The chain carries TRBV7-9 and TRBJ2-3; D is unclear. This CDR3 is built from 13 residues. V gave up 3 bases and J gave up 2 bases, with 6 bases separating them. Germline CDR1 SEHNR, CDR2 FQNEAQ (reference sequence). CDR3 coding DNA: TGTGCCAGCAGCTTGAGCGACACAGATACGCAGTATTTT. It specifies CASSLSDTDTQYF.

The rearrangement joins TRBV11-2 to TRBJ1-3; D perhaps matches TRBD1 (5 bases). The CDR3 covers 15 residues. The V end was cut by 5 bases, the J end by 7 bases, with 18 bases between. Germline CDR1 reads SGHAT; CDR2 reads FQNNGV. CDR3 sequence: CASSPSGTLGNTIYF. The CDR3 nucleotides read TGTGCCAGCAGCCCCTCAGGGACGCTTGGGAACACCATATATTTT.

The rearrangement links TRBV7-2 to TRBJ2-7; no definite D call. V lost 5 bases and J 6 bases, leaving 20 bases between the germline ends. Per the germline V gene, CDR1 is SGHTA and CDR2 is FQGNSA. The CDR3 is made up of 15 amino acids. DNA of the CDR3: TGTGCCAGCAGCACAGTGCTCCACGGGTTGGGCGAGCAGTACTTC. Its protein product is CASSTVLHGLGEQYF. Full variable domain (missing parts from reference TRBV7-2 and TRBJ2-7): GAGVSQSPSNKVTEKGKDVELRCDPISGHTALYWYRQSLGQGLEFLIYFQGNSAPDKSGLPSDRFSAERTGGSVSTLTIQRTQQEDSAVYLCASSTVLHGLGEQYFGPGTRLTVT.

The table lists this clone with a count of one. In the same sample, other DNA sequences code for this CDR3. The J gene is TRBJ2-5, the V gene TRBV6-5; D is tentatively TRBD1 or TRBD2 (5 bases each). Trimming stripped 0 bases from V and 5 bases from J, with 7 bases between. Germline CDR1 reads MNHEY; CDR2 reads SVGAGI. The CDR3 length is 13 residues. In DNA, the CDR3 is TGTGCCAGCAGTTACTCGTGGGGGGAGACCCAGTACTTC. As protein: CASSYSWGETQYF.

The rearrangement uses TRBV7-2 and TRBJ2-2, with D unclear. V lost 5 bases to trimming and J lost 2 bases, with 12 bases between them. Germline V CDR1 and CDR2: SGHTA, FQGNSA. The length of the CDR3 is 15 residues. Written as DNA, the CDR3 is TGTGCCAGCAGCCCCGCGCGCCGCAACACCGGGGAGCTGTTTTTT. Protein: CASSPARRNTGELFF.

The chain couples TRBV9 to TRBJ1-1; D is undetermined. Germline lookup yields CDR1 SGDLS and CDR2 YYNGEE. The ends were cut back, 2 bases at V and 1 base at J, with 6 bases in the middle. The CDR3 totals 13 residues. CDR3 sequence (DNA): TGTGCCAGCAGCGTGAGAGAGAACACTGAAGCTTTCTTT. Translation: CASSVRENTEAFF.

The CDR3 DNA reads as TGCGCCAGCAGCCGAGCCTTTACTGGAGCGGGAGGAACTGACACCGGGGAGCTGTTTTTT. Translated: CASSRAFTGAGGTDTGELFF. This chain uses TRBV4-1 with TRBJ2-2, with 9 bases matching TRBD2. This CDR3 region has 20 residues. Unmatched junction bases numbered 18, after V lost 4 bases and J lost 3 bases. Germline V gene data show CDR1 as MGHRA and CDR2 as YSYEKL.